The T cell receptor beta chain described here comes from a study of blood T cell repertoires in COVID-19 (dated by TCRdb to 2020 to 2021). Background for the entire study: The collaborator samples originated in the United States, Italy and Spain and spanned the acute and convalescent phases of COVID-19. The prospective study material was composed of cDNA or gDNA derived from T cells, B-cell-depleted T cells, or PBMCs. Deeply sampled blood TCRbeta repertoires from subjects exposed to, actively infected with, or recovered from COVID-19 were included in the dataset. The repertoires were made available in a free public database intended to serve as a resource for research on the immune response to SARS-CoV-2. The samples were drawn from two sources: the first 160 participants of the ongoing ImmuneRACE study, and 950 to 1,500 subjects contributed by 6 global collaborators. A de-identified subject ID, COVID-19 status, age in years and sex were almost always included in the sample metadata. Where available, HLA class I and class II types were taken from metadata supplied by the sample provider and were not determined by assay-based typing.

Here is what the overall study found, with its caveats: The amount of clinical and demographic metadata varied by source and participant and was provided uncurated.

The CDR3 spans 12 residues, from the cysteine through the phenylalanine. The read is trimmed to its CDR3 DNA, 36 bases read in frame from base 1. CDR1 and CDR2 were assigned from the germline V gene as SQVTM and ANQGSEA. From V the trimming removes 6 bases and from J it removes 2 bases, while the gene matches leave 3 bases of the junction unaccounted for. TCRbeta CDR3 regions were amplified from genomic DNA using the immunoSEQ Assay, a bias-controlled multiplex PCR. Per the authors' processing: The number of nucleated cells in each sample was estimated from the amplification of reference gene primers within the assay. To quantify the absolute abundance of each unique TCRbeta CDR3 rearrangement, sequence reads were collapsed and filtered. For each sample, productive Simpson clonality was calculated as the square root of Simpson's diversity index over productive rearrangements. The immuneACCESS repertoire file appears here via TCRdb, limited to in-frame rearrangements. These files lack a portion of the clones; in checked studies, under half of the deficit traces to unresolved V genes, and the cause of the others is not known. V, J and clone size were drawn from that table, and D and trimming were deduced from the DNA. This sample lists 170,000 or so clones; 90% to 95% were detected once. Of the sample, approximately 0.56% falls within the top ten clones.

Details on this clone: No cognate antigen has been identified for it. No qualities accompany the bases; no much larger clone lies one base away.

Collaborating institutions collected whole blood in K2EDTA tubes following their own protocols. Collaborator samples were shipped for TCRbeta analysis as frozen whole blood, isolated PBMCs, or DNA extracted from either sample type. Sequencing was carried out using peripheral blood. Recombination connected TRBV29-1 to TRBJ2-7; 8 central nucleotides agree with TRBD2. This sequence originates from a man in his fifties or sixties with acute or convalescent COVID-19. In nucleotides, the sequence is TGCAGCGTAACTAGCGGAACCTACGAGCAGTACTTC. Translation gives CSVTSGTYEQYF.